This TCR beta chain was observed in a study of vaccination effects on CD4 cells after COVID-19. For the study at large: Every well got 1.5 million to 2.5 million PBMC, which were grown with about 10 IU/ml IL-2 and around 10 ug/ml peptides.

The method was immunoSEQ multiplex PCR; TCRdb's version includes in-frame clones alone and lacks a portion of them. The repertoire holds tens of thousands of clones, with around 77% as singletons. CD4+ T cell isolation took place after 10 days of culture. Half the medium was replaced with IL-2 medium on days 3 and 7. About this clone: Its antigen is undetermined.

Regarding the study as a whole: Marked contraction was observed in infection-induced and vaccine-induced clones late after vaccination.

This receptor was identified in a human donor who received a COVID-19 vaccine. The source was CD4+ T cells from PBMCs cultured without peptide, collected before COVID-19 vaccination.

CDR3 region: CASKEGPSTNEKLFF. CDR3 coding DNA: TGTGCCAGCAAAGAGGGGCCCTCAACTAATGAAAAACTGTTTTTT. This chain joins TRBV6-5 and TRBJ1-4, with a tentative D call TRBD1 (5 bases). The CDR3 is made up of 15 amino acids. V was trimmed by 7 bases and J by 0 bases, leaving 12 bases between them. Germline values: CDR1 MNHEY, CDR2 SVGAGI.